This TCR beta chain came from a study of T cell responses to AZD1222 COVID-19 vaccine. Findings and caveats of the study: After the peak T cell response, and only then, were repertoires sampled.

Worth noting for this clone: The antigen is unknown.

Some clones are missing from TCRdb's copy, which holds only in-frame ones; the method was immunoSEQ multiplex PCR. The repertoire consists of over 120,000 clones, with about 90% occurring once and the leading ten covering 3% to 4%. The sequenced sample was peripheral blood, obtained 28 days after the second AZD1222 dose. This receptor was obtained from an adult who received the AZD1222 COVID-19 vaccine.

Here the CDR3 reads CASSYSAGSQPQHF. CDR3 sequence (DNA): TGTGCCAGCAGTTATTCGGCAGGATCTCAGCCCCAGCATTTT. This chain links TRBV6-2 or TRBV6-3 with TRBJ1-5; D not resolved. This CDR3 has 14 amino acids. V was cut by 3 bases and J by 6 bases, with 12 bases left in between. The germline V gene encodes CDR1 MNHEY and CDR2 SVGEGT.